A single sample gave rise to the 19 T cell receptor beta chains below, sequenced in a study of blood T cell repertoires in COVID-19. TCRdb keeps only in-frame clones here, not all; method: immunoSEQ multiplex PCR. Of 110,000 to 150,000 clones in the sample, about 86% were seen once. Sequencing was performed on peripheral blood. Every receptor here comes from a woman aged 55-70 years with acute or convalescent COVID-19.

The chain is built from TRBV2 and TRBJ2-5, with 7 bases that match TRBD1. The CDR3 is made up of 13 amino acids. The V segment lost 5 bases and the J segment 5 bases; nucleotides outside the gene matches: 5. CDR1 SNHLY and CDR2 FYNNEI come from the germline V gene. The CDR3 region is CASSPRGLETQYF. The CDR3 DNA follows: TGTGCCAGCAGTCCCAGGGGGTTGGAGACCCAGTACTTC.

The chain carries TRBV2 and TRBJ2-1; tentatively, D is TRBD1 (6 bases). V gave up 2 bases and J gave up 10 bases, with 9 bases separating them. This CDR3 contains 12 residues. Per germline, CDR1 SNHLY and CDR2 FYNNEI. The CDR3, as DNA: TGTGCCAGCAGTGAAAACAGGGTCGAGCAGTTCTTC. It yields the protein CASSENRVEQFF.

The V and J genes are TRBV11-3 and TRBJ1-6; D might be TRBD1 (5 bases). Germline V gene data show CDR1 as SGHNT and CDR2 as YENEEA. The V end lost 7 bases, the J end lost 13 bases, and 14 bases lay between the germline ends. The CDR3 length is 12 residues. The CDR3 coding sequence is TGTGCCAGCACCACGAGTCAGGGTCCCCTCCACTTT. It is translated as CASTTSQGPLHF.

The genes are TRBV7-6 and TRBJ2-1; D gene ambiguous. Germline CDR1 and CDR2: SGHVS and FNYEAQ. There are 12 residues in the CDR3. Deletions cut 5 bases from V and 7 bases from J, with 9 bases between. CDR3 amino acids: CASSPLRNEQFF. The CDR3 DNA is TGTGCCAGCAGCCCCCTTCGGAATGAGCAGTTCTTC.

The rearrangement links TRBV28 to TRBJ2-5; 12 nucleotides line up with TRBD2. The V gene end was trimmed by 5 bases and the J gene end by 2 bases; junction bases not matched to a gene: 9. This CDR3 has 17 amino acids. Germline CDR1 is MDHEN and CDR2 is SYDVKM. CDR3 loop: CASSATTSGGLQETQYF. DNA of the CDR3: TGTGCCAGCAGTGCGACGACTAGCGGGGGACTTCAAGAGACCCAGTACTTC.

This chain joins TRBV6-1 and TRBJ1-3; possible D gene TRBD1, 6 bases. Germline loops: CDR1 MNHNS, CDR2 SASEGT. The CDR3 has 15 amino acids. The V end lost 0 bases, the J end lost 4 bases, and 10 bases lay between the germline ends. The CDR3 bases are TGTGCCAGCAGTGAAGCAGGGGGGGTAGGAAACACCATATATTTT. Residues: CASSEAGGVGNTIYF.

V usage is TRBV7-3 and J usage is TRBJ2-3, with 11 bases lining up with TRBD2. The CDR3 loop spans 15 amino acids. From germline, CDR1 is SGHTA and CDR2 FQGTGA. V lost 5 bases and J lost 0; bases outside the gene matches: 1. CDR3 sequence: CASSTSGGSTDTQYF. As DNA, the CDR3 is TGTGCCAGCAGCACTAGCGGGGGTAGCACAGATACGCAGTATTTT.

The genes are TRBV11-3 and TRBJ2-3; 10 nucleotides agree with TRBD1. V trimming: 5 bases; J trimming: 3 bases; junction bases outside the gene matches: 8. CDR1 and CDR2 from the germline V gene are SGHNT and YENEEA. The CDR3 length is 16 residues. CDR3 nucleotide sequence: TGTGCCAGCAGCACCCGGGACAGGGGAGCAACAGATACGCAGTATTTT. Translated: CASSTRDRGATDTQYF.

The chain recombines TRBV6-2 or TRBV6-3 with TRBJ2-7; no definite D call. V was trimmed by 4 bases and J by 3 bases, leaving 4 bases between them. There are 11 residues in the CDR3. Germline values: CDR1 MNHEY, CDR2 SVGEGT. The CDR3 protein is CASSFGYEQYF. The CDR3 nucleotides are TGTGCCAGCAGTTTCGGCTACGAGCAGTACTTC.

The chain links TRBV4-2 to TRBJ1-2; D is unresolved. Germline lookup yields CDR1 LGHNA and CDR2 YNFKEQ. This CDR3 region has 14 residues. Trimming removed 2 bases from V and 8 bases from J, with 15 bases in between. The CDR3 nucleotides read TGTGCCAGCAGCCAATACCCAGGAGGGAACGGCTACACCTTC. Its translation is CASSQYPGGNGYTF.

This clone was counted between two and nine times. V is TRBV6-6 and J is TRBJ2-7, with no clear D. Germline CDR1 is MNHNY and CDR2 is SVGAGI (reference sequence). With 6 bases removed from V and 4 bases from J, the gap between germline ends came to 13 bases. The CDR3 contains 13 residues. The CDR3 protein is CASSTQPEYEQYF. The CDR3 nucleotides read TGTGCCAGCAGCACTCAACCCGAGTACGAGCAGTACTTC.

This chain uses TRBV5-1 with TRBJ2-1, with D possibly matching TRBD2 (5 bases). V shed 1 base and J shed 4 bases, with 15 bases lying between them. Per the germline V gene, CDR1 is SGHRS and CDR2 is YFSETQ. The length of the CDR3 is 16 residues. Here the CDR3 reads CASSLFTAGWYNEQFF. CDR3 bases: TGCGCCAGCAGCTTGTTTACCGCGGGTTGGTACAATGAGCAGTTCTTC.

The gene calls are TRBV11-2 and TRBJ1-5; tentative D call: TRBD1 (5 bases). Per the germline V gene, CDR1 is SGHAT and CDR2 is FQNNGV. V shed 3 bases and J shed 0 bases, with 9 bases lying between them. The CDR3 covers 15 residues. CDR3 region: CASSLQGSSNQPQHF. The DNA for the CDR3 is TGTGCCAGCAGCTTGCAGGGTAGTAGCAATCAGCCCCAGCATTTT.

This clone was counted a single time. CDR3 protein: CASSPPPRGEQFF. CDR3 DNA: TGTGCCAGCAGTCCACCCCCCAGGGGCGAGCAGTTCTTC. The genes are TRBV28 and TRBJ2-1; tentative D call: TRBD1 (6 bases). V was pared by 5 bases and J by 10 bases, with 15 bases between. The CDR3 is 13 residues long. CDR1 and CDR2 from the germline V gene are MDHEN and SYDVKM.

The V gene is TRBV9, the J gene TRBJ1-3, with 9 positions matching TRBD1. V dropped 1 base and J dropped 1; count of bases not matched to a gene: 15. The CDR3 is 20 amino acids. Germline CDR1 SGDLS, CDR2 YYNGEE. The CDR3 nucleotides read TGTGCCAGCAGCGTACCCATCCCTGGACAGGGGCGGTTTTCTGGAAACACCATATATTTT. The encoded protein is CASSVPIPGQGRFSGNTIYF.

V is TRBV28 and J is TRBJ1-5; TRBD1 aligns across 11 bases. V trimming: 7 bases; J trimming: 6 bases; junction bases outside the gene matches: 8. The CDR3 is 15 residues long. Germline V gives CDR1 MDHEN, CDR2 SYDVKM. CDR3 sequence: CASTRTGGAVQPQHF. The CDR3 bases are TGTGCCAGCACCCGGACAGGGGGCGCAGTTCAGCCCCAGCATTTT. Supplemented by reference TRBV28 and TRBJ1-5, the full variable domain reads DVKVTQSSRYLVKRTGEKVFLECVQDMDHENMFWYRQDPGLGLRLIYFSYDVKMKEKGDIPEGYSVSREKKERFSLILESASTNQTSMYLCASTRTGGAVQPQHFGDGTRLSIL.

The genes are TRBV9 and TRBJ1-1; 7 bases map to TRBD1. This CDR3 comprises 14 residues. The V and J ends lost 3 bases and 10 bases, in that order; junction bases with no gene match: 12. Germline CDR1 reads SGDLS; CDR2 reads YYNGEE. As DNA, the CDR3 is TGTGCCAGCAGCGGTCCTGACAGGGCACGTTCAGCTTTCTTT. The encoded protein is CASSGPDRARSAFF.

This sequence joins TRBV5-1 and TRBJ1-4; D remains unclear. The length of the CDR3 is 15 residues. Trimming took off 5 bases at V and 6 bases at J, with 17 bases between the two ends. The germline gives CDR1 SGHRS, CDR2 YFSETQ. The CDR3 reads CASRHVNYGDEKLFF. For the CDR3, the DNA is TGCGCCAGCAGACATGTTAATTACGGGGATGAAAAACTGTTTTTT.

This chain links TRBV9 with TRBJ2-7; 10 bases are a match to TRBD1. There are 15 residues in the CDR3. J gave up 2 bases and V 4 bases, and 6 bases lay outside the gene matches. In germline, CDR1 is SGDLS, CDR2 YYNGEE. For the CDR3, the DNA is TGTGCCAGCAGCCCCGGACAGGGGGGAACCTACGAGCAGTACTTC. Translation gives CASSPGQGGTYEQYF.